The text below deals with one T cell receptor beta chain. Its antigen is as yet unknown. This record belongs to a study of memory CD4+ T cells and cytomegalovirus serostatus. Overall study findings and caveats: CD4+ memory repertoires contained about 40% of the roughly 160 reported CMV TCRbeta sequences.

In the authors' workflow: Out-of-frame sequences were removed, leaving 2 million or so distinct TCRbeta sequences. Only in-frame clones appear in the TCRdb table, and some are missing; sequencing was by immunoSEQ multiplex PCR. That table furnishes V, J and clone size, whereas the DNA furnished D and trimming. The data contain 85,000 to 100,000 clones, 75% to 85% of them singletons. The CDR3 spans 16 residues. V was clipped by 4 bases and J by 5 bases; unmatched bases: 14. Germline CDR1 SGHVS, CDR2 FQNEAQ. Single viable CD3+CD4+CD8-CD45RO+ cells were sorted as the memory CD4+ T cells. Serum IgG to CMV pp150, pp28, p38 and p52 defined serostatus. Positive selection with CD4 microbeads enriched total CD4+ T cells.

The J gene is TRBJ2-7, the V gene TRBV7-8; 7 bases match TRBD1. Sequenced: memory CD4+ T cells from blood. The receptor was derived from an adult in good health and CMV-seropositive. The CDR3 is CASSSRQGLGVHEQYF. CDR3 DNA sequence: TGTGCCAGCAGCTCCCGACAGGGCTTAGGTGTCCACGAGCAGTACTTC.